This TCR beta chain derives from a study of blood T cell repertoires in COVID-19. The wider study: The United States, Italy and Spain were the sources of the acute and convalescent COVID-19 samples. Sources were T cells, B-cell-depleted T cells, or PBMCs; the material itself was cDNA or gDNA.

The CDR3 covers 13 residues. V lost 7 bases, J lost 7 bases, and 11 bases lay in between. From germline, CDR1 is MDHEN and CDR2 SYDVKM. In the study's own analysis: Nucleated cell counts were estimated from reference gene primer amplification. Using immunoSEQ multiplex PCR, the repertoire was profiled, and TCRdb retains in-frame clones only, with some absent. V, J and clone size are taken as reported in that table, and D and trimming were inferred from the DNA itself. The data show about 240,000 clones, with around 87% seen just once and 7.2% held by the top ten. The sample was peripheral blood. V is TRBV28 and J is TRBJ1-6; unclear D gene. The TCR comes from a man aged 55 to 69 who had recovered from COVID-19. CDR3 sequence: CASMAGLNSPLHF. In DNA, the CDR3 is TGTGCCAGCATGGCGGGGTTGAATTCACCCCTCCACTTT.